This passage covers 10 T cell receptor beta chains from one sample sequenced in a study of vaccination effects on CD4 cells after COVID-19. After roughly eleven days in culture, the CD4+ T cells were isolated. Generated by immunoSEQ multiplex PCR, the TCRdb table keeps only in-frame clones and is missing some. The table has tens of thousands of clones, roughly three fifths seen once. Their cognate antigens are unknown. The sample consisted of CD4+ T cells from PBMCs cultured without peptide, taken before COVID-19 vaccination. These receptors were obtained from a human donor who received a COVID-19 vaccine.

This clone turned up a few times. The chain recombines TRBV10-3 with TRBJ1-4; the match to TRBD1 covers 9 bases. In germline, CDR1 is ENHRY, CDR2 SYGVKD. The CDR3 totals 14 residues. V dropped 5 bases and J dropped 6; count of bases not matched to a gene: 4. The CDR3 protein is CAISPGQGYEKLFF. The CDR3 DNA is TGTGCCATCAGTCCGGGACAGGGTTATGAAAAACTGTTTTTT.

The rearrangement links TRBV25-1 to TRBJ2-6; D might be TRBD1 (6 bases). Per germline, CDR1 MGHDK and CDR2 SYGVNS. CDR3 length: 18 residues. Deletions cut 3 bases from V and 1 base from J, with 16 bases between. The CDR3 DNA follows: TGTGCCAGCAGTGAGCCCAGAACAGGGATTTCTGGGGCCAACGTCCTGACTTTC. Translating gives CASSEPRTGISGANVLTF.

The chain joins TRBV29-1 to TRBJ1-1; D is undetermined. The CDR3 covers 11 residues. Trimming took 7 bases from V and 7 from J, leaving 13 bases between them. Germline assignment: CDR1 SQVTM and CDR2 ANQGSEA. CDR3 coding DNA: TGCAGCGGTTCAACCTCAGGTGAAGCTTTCTTT. Translating it yields CSGSTSGEAFF.

V and J are TRBV30 and TRBJ2-1, with 7 bases matching TRBD1. The CDR3 loop spans 12 amino acids. Per the germline V gene, CDR1 is GTSNPN and CDR2 is SVGIG (reference sequence). V shed 7 bases and J 5 bases; nucleotides not matched to a gene: 5. CDR3 region: CAYSDRNNEQFF. CDR3 DNA sequence: TGTGCCTACTCGGACAGGAACAATGAGCAGTTCTTC.

The chain employs TRBV3-1 (or the pseudogene TRBV3-2) and TRBJ2-3; 11 bases fit TRBD2. The J segment lost 4 bases and the V segment lost 0 bases, leaving 6 bases of the junction unmatched. This CDR3 comprises 17 residues. Per the germline V gene, CDR1 is LGHDT and CDR2 is YNNKEL (reference sequence). CDR3 in amino acids: CASSQDSGRAGSDTQYF. In DNA, the CDR3 is TGTGCCAGCAGCCAAGATAGCGGGAGGGCCGGGTCAGATACGCAGTATTTT.

The chain carries TRBV29-1 and TRBJ2-5; no clear D. The germline gives CDR1 SQVTM, CDR2 ANQGSEA. V was clipped by 6 bases and J by 9 bases, with 14 bases between them. This CDR3 contains 11 residues. The CDR3: CSVRGPGPQYF. CDR3 DNA sequence: TGCAGCGTGCGCGGCCCGGGTCCCCAGTACTTC. Full variable domain (rest looked up from reference TRBV29-1 and TRBJ2-5): SAVISQKPSRDICQRGTSLTIQCQVDSQVTMMFWYRQQPGQSLTLIATANQGSEATYESGFVIDKFPISRPNLTFSTLTVSNMSPEDSSIYLCSVRGPGPQYFGPGTRLLVL.

V is TRBV5-4 and J is TRBJ2-1; 8 bases fit TRBD1. Germline CDR1 SGHNT, CDR2 YYREEE (reference sequence). There are 15 residues in the CDR3. Germline trimming cut 3 bases from V and 8 bases from J; bases unmatched to any gene: 10. CDR3: CASSSPGQGIYEQFF. The CDR3 DNA sequence: TGTGCCAGCAGCTCGCCCGGACAGGGAATTTATGAGCAGTTCTTC.

This sequence joins TRBV5-1 and TRBJ2-7; D is perhaps TRBD2 (6 bases). The germline CDR1 and CDR2 sequences are SGHRS and YFSETQ. Trimming cost V 1 base and J 0 bases, with 11 bases left between them. The CDR3 is made up of 15 amino acids. In DNA form, the CDR3 reads TGCGCCAGCAGCTTGTACCGGGACTCCTCCTACGAGCAGTACTTC. Amino acid sequence: CASSLYRDSSYEQYF. The entire variable domain, with the rest obtained from reference TRBV5-1 and TRBJ2-7, is as follows: KAGVTQTPRYLIKTRGQQVTLSCSPISGHRSVSWYQQTPGQGLQFLFEYFSETQRNKGNFPGRFSGRQFSNSRSEMNVSTLELGDSALYLCASSLYRDSSYEQYFGPGTRLTVT.

The CDR3, as DNA: TGTGCCAGCAGCTTCGGCAGCTCCTATAATTCACCCCTCCACTTT. Translation: CASSFGSSYNSPLHF. The chain couples TRBV5-4 to TRBJ1-6, with D uncertain. The CDR3 runs 15 residues. The V gene's germline CDR1 is SGHNT and CDR2 YYREEE (reference sequence). The V and J ends lost 2 bases and 0 bases respectively, with 6 bases between them.

V is TRBV4-2 and J is TRBJ1-2, with 8 bases that match TRBD1. CDR1 and CDR2 from the germline V gene are LGHNA and YNFKEQ. The CDR3 has 15 residues. Trimming cost V 2 bases and J 4 bases; bases outside gene matches: 6. CDR3 sequence: CASSQKQGTGYGYTF. In DNA, the CDR3 is TGTGCCAGCAGCCAAAAGCAGGGGACAGGCTATGGCTACACCTTC.